Shown below are 9 T cell receptor beta chains from a single sample sequenced in a study of blood T cell repertoires in COVID-19. Some clones are missing from TCRdb's copy, which holds only in-frame ones; the method was immunoSEQ multiplex PCR. The repertoire holds 190,000 or so clones, approximately 80% seen once, with around 9% in the top ten. The sequencing input was PBMCs or T cells enriched from blood (not recorded which). These receptor sequences come from a man aged 40-55 years who had recovered from COVID-19.

This clone came up once. The chain employs TRBV2 and TRBJ1-6; no reliable D call. The germline V and J ends were trimmed by 7 bases and 0 bases, with 7 bases remaining between them. The CDR3 has 14 residues. Germline assignment: CDR1 SNHLY and CDR2 FYNNEI. The CDR3 is CASKESSYNSPLHF. For the CDR3, the DNA is TGTGCCAGCAAGGAGAGCTCCTATAATTCACCCCTCCACTTT.

The chain couples TRBV9 to TRBJ2-7, with 8 bases lining up with TRBD1. CDR3 length: 12 amino acids. V shed 4 bases and J 13 bases; nucleotides not matched to a gene: 10. Germline-derived CDR1 and CDR2 are SGDLS and YYNGEE. For the CDR3, the DNA is TGTGCCAGCAGCTTACGACAGGGGAACCTTTACTTC. Amino acid sequence: CASSLRQGNLYF. The full variable domain, with the rest looked up from reference TRBV9 and TRBJ2-7, is DSGVTQTPKHLITATGQRVTLRCSPRSGDLSVYWYQQSLDQGLQFLIQYYNGEERAKGNILERFSAQQFPDLHSELNLSSLELGDSALYFCASSLRQGNLYFGPGTRLTVT.

This chain links TRBV2 with TRBJ1-5; 8 nucleotides line up with TRBD1. The CDR3 totals 16 residues. The V segment lost 5 bases and the J segment 1 base; nucleotides outside the gene matches: 7. Looked up from germline, CDR1 is SNHLY and CDR2 is FYNNEI. This CDR3 reads CASSLTGGESNQPQHF. In nucleotides, the CDR3 is TGTGCCAGCAGTCTAACAGGGGGAGAAAGCAATCAGCCCCAGCATTTT.

The chain recombines TRBV12-5 with TRBJ1-1; D is possibly TRBD1 (6 bases). Germline V gene sequence: CDR1 LGHNT, CDR2 FRNRAP. The CDR3 length is 14 residues. V dropped 8 bases and J dropped 6 bases, with 19 bases sitting between them. The CDR3 coding sequence is TGTGCTAGTAATAGGGGGGGGCGAGGGGCTGAAGCTTTCTTT. Translated: CASNRGGRGAEAFF.

This chain uses TRBV6-5 with TRBJ2-3; D unresolved. Trimming cost V 0 bases and J 8 bases, with 15 bases left between them. The CDR3 has 15 amino acids. Germline-derived CDR1 and CDR2 are MNHEY and SVGAGI. CDR3 amino acids: CASSYSTETLGTQYF. The CDR3 nucleotides are TGTGCCAGCAGTTACTCAACCGAGACATTGGGTACGCAGTATTTT.

This clone came up once. The chain carries TRBV12-3 or TRBV12-4 and TRBJ1-4; D remains ambiguous. CDR3 length equals 11 residues. Trimming stripped 4 bases from V and 10 bases from J, with 7 bases between. The CDR3 sequence: CASSSTTKLFF. The CDR3 nucleotides read TGTGCCAGCAGTTCAACTACAAAACTGTTTTTT.

The CDR3 is CASSYRQGVWDEQYF. DNA of the CDR3: TGCGCCAGCAGCTATAGACAGGGGGTTTGGGACGAGCAGTACTTC. The rearrangement uses TRBV5-1 and TRBJ2-7; TRBD1 aligns across 9 bases. J was trimmed by 5 bases and V by 3 bases; bases with no gene match: 9. This CDR3 contains 15 residues. The germline V gene has CDR1 SGHRS and CDR2 YFSETQ.

V and J are TRBV11-1 and TRBJ2-1; 7 bases line up with TRBD2. This CDR3 is built from 16 residues. Germline V gives CDR1 SGHAT, CDR2 FQDESV (reference sequence). The J segment lost 7 bases and the V segment lost 0 bases, leaving 9 bases of the junction unmatched. The DNA of the CDR3 is TGTGCCAGCAGCTTAGCGCGGAACGGGAGGAGTAATGAGCAGTTCTTC. Translation: CASSLARNGRSNEQFF.

The chain joins TRBV6-5 to TRBJ2-7, with 7 bases identical to TRBD1. This CDR3 has 14 residues. Unmatched junction bases numbered 4, after V lost 5 bases and J lost 0 bases. Germline CDR1 and CDR2: MNHEY and SVGAGI. The CDR3 spells CASSQRGRSYEQYF. The DNA for the CDR3 is TGTGCCAGCAGTCAAAGGGGGCGCTCCTACGAGCAGTACTTC.